A selection of T cell receptor beta chains follows, all from one sample in a study of OX40 agonist ivuxolimab in advanced cancers. Sequencing was performed with immunoSEQ multiplex PCR; in TCRdb, only in-frame clones are kept and a portion is missing. The data hold about 7,700 clones, with approximately 85% observed a single time. The sequencing used CD4+ or CD8+ T cells sorted from blood, collected in a trial of the OX40 agonist ivuxolimab. The origin of the receptors is an adult with an advanced solid tumor such as melanoma, head and neck, liver or kidney cancer. CDR3s include the opening cysteine and the closing phenylalanine or tryptophan. A D gene is named only where the DNA matches it firmly. Only some rows state a clone size, as once, few, many or a class for expanded clones.

j_gene,abundance,v_gene,d_gene,CDR3nt,CDR3aa
TRBJ2-1,once,TRBV9,TRBD2,TGTGCCAGCCAGCGGACTAGCGGGCCCTACAATGAGCAGTTCTTC,CASQRTSGPYNEQFF
TRBJ2-4,.,TRBV27,.,TGTGCCAGCAGTTTATCGAGGGCAGGGGTTCGAAACATTCAGTACTTC,CASSLSRAGVRNIQYF
TRBJ2-7,.,TRBV5-2,.,TGCGCCAGCAGCCACGCCGGGAGCGCTTACGAGCAGTACTTC,CASSHAGSAYEQYF
TRBJ2-7,few,TRBV5-4,TRBD2,TGTGCCAGCAGCTTAGGGGGGCTAGCGGGAGGTGGGCTGTACTTC,CASSLGGLAGGGLYF
TRBJ2-7,few,TRBV2,.,TGTGCCAGCACCACAGTTAGCTACGAGCAGTACTTC,CASTTVSYEQYF
TRBJ2-1,.,TRBV11-2,TRBD2,TGTGCCAGCAGCTTAGCCCTGCGGGGGGAGCAGTTCTTC,CASSLALRGEQFF
TRBJ2-7,.,TRBV7-9,.,TGTGCCAGCAGCTGGCCAGGGGAGCAGTACTTC,CASSWPGEQYF
TRBJ1-1,.,TRBV7-3,.,TGTGCCAGCAGCTTAGTGGGCGTCGGCACTGAAGCTTTCTTT,CASSLVGVGTEAFF
TRBJ1-2,.,TRBV7-3,.,TGTGCCAGCAGCCAAGACAGCTACTATGGCTACACCTTC,CASSQDSYYGYTF
TRBJ2-7,.,TRBV11-1,.,TGTGCCAGCAGCTTCCCCGGGGCTAGCTACGAGCAGTACTTC,CASSFPGASYEQYF
TRBJ2-1,.,TRBV29-1,TRBD2,TGCAGCGTTGGGGCTAGCGGGAGTCTTAATGAGCAGTTCTTC,CSVGASGSLNEQFF
TRBJ2-7,.,TRBV27,TRBD1,TGTGCCAGCAGTTTAGCAATGGGACAGCCACTCTACGAGCAGTACTTC,CASSLAMGQPLYEQYF
TRBJ1-2,.,TRBV29-1,.,TGCAGCGTTGAATCCGGGACCTATGGCTACACCTTC,CSVESGTYGYTF
TRBJ1-1,.,TRBV2,TRBD1,TGTGCCAGCACCGGGACAGGGAACACTGAAGCTTTCTTT,CASTGTGNTEAFF
TRBJ2-7,.,TRBV6-5,.,TGTGCCAGCAGTTACCGAGACAGGCACTACGAGCAGTACTTC,CASSYRDRHYEQYF
TRBJ2-7,.,TRBV6-5,TRBD2,TGTGCCAGCAGCCCCCTAGCGGGAGACGAGCAGTACTTC,CASSPLAGDEQYF
TRBJ1-4,once,TRBV7-9,.,TGTGCCAGCAGCTTAGCAGGGGGTGTATATGAAAAACTGTTTTTT,CASSLAGGVYEKLFF
TRBJ2-1,.,TRBV7-6,TRBD2,TGTGCCAGCAGCCCCCCCTGGACTAGCGGCAATGAGCAGTTCTTC,CASSPPWTSGNEQFF
TRBJ1-2,.,TRBV10-2,.,TGCGCCAGCAGTGAGGACGCCAGAGAACTCTATGGCTACACCTTC,CASSEDARELYGYTF
TRBJ2-7,.,TRBV7-6,TRBD2,TGTGCCAGCAGCTTGGGACTAGCGGGAAATCTCTACGAGCAGTACTTC,CASSLGLAGNLYEQYF
TRBJ1-4,.,TRBV4-3,TRBD1,TGCGCCAGCAGCCAAGATCCGGGACAGGGATTAGAACTGTTTTTT,CASSQDPGQGLELFF
TRBJ2-3,.,TRBV11-2,.,TGTGCCAGCAGCTTAGAGAGGGGCAGGGGCAGGGCAGATACGCAGTATTTT,CASSLERGRGRADTQYF
TRBJ2-3,.,TRBV5-1,.,TGCGCCAGCAGCTTGGAAATCTCCACAGATACGCAGTATTTT,CASSLEISTDTQYF
TRBJ2-1,.,TRBV5-1,.,TGCGCCAGCAGCAAGTTGGGGGGCGGCTACAATGAGCAGTTCTTC,CASSKLGGGYNEQFF
TRBJ2-7,.,TRBV6-1,.,TGTGCCAGCACCCTCTTAGGAACGAGCTCCTACGAGCAGTACTTC,CASTLLGTSSYEQYF
TRBJ1-2,.,TRBV14,TRBD1,TGTGCCAGCAGCCAAGAGACAGGGTTCTATGGCTACACCTTC,CASSQETGFYGYTF
TRBJ1-5,.,TRBV5-6,TRBD1,TGTGCCAGCAGCTTGGGGACAGGGGGCAATCAGCCCCAGCATTTT,CASSLGTGGNQPQHF
TRBJ2-2,.,TRBV27,.,TGTGCCAGCAGTTTATCTGGCGTGGGCCGAGCCGGGGAGCTGTTTTTT,CASSLSGVGRAGELFF
TRBJ2-7,.,TRBV9,.,TGTGCCAGCAGCGTAGGGGGGGAGGAGGACGAGCAGTACTTC,CASSVGGEEDEQYF
TRBJ1-1,.,TRBV5-6,.,TGTGCCAGCAGCTTGGATCCCAGCCTGAACACTGAAGCTTTCTTT,CASSLDPSLNTEAFF
TRBJ2-1,.,TRBV7-6,TRBD1,TGTGCCAGCAGCCCAAACACCGGGACAGGGACCAATGAGCAGTTCTTC,CASSPNTGTGTNEQFF
TRBJ2-3,.,TRBV15,.,TGTGCCACCAGCAGAGATAAAGGTCTATCCCCTAGCACAGATACGCAGTATTTT,CATSRDKGLSPSTDTQYF
TRBJ1-5,.,TRBV7-9,.,TGTGCCAGCAGCCCGCCGGGGGAGGGCAATCAGCCCCAGCATTTT,CASSPPGEGNQPQHF
TRBJ2-3,once,TRBV13,.,TGTGCCAGCAGCTCACCCTCTAGCACAGATACGCAGTATTTT,CASSSPSSTDTQYF
TRBJ2-1,.,TRBV14,TRBD2,TGTGCCAGCAGCCCCAGAAAAGCGGGGGGTCCCGATGAGCAGTTCTTC,CASSPRKAGGPDEQFF
TRBJ1-2,.,TRBV2,.,TGTGCCACCACCACGGCTACCCGGGATGGCTACACCTTC,CATTTATRDGYTF
TRBJ2-7,.,TRBV30,.,TGTGCCTGGAGGAGGGGGGGGGTGTCCTACGAGCAGTACTTC,CAWRRGGVSYEQYF
TRBJ2-1,.,TRBV6-6,.,TGTGCCAGCAGTTACTCTGGCAATGAGCAGTTCTTC,CASSYSGNEQFF
TRBJ2-1,few,TRBV6-9,TRBD1,TGTGCCAGCAGTTCTGGGACAGGGGCAAATGAGCAGTTCTTC,CASSSGTGANEQFF
TRBJ2-7,.,TRBV27,.,TGTGCCAGCAGCCCCAGTGCGGGATCTCACTCCTACGAGCAGTACTTC,CASSPSAGSHSYEQYF
TRBJ1-2,.,TRBV5-4,TRBD1,TGTGCCAGCAGCACCGGGACAGGGGGTTATGGCTACACCTTC,CASSTGTGGYGYTF
TRBJ2-2,few,TRBV11-2,.,TGTGCCAGCAGCTACCAGGGCGGGGAGCTGTTTTTT,CASSYQGGELFF
TRBJ2-5,.,TRBV6-6,.,TGTGCCAGCAGTTCGTTGGGGTGGGAGACCCAGTACTTC,CASSSLGWETQYF
TRBJ2-1,.,TRBV6-6,.,TGTGCCAGCATCATCGGGGATGAGCAGTTCTTC,CASIIGDEQFF
TRBJ2-2,.,TRBV6-5,.,TGTGCCAGCAGTTACGCCGCAGAGAACACCGGGGAGCTGTTTTTT,CASSYAAENTGELFF
TRBJ2-1,.,TRBV4-1,TRBD1,TGCGCCAGCAGCCCGGACAGGGGGCCCAGGAATGAGCAGTTCTTC,CASSPDRGPRNEQFF
TRBJ2-7,.,TRBV29-1,.,TGCAGCGTTGTACCAGGGAACGAGCAGTACTTC,CSVVPGNEQYF
TRBJ2-5,.,TRBV28,.,TGTGCCAGCAGGGAGTCCCAAGAGACCCAGTACTTC,CASRESQETQYF